The 16 T cell receptor beta chains presented below share a single source sample, sequenced in a study of T-cell reconstitution after alpha-beta-depleted transplantation in children. Unique molecular identifiers featured in how the TCRbeta library was prepared. TCRdb called the PCR reads again in MiXCR, with one record for every CDR3 protein. The sample lists 200,000 to 300,000 distinct CDR3 sequences; more than 10% were seen once. The sequences come from PBMCs from the stem cell graft donor, collected from the stem cell graft. The receptors originated from a human donor who donated a stem cell graft to a child with acute lymphoblastic leukemia.

Details on this clonotype: This could be a read error, since a much larger clone is one nucleotide away. The chain carries TRBV27 and TRBJ2-7, with TRBD1 identical over 7 bases. Trimming at V came to 3 bases and at J to 6 bases, leaving 8 bases not matched to a gene. CDR1 is MNHEY and CDR2 is SMNVEV in the germline V gene (reference sequence). This CDR3 contains 14 residues. Here the CDR3 reads CASSFHDRVSEQYF. The CDR3 region has the DNA TGTGCCAGCAGTTTCCATGACAGGGTCTCCGAGCAGTACTTC.

This clonotype was counted only a few times. The CDR3 DNA reads TGCGCCAGCAGCCTTACTACCGTGGATAGCTCTGGAAACACCATATATTTT. This gives the protein CASSLTTVDSSGNTIYF. The genes are TRBV5-1 and TRBJ1-3, with no clear D. Germline CDR1 is SGHRS and CDR2 is YFSETQ. The CDR3 has 17 amino acids. Trimming removed 4 bases at V and 0 bases at J, with 17 bases between.

This clonotype turned up a few times. The chain employs TRBV4-3 and TRBJ1-2; weak D call: TRBD1 (6 bases). Germline CDR1 and CDR2: LGHNA and YSLEER. Trimming took off 0 bases at V and 8 bases at J, with 22 bases between the two ends. The CDR3 consists of 17 residues. For the CDR3, the DNA is TGCGCCAGCAGCCAAGATCCCAAGGGGGGCAGCCCCATCGGCTACACCTTC. Protein product: CASSQDPKGGSPIGYTF.

The sample holds a few counts of this clonotype. This chain joins TRBV10-2 and TRBJ1-6, with D perhaps TRBD1 (6 bases). This CDR3 is built from 14 residues. From germline, CDR1 is WSHSY and CDR2 SAAADI. Trimming removed 6 bases from V and 8 bases from J, with 14 bases in between. This CDR3 is CASRGALGDSPLHF. The CDR3 DNA sequence: TGCGCCAGCAGGGGGGCCTTGGGGGATTCACCCCTCCACTTT.

This clonotype showed up many times. The V call is TRBV20-1, the J call TRBJ2-4; TRBD2 agrees at 12 bases. Trimming cost V 3 bases and J 6 bases; bases outside gene matches: 3. The CDR3 has 14 amino acids. The germline V gene encodes CDR1 DFQATT and CDR2 SNEGSKA (reference sequence). The CDR3 region has the DNA TGCAGTGCTAGGCGGGGACTAGCGGGAAACATTCAGTACTTC. Protein: CSARRGLAGNIQYF.

This chain links TRBV9 with TRBJ2-5, with D perhaps matching TRBD1 (6 bases). V lost 4 bases, J lost 3 bases, and 22 bases lay in between. Germline V gene data show CDR1 as SGDLS and CDR2 as YYNGEE. The CDR3 is made up of 17 amino acids. CDR3 in amino acids: CASSPIPLPDRKETQYF. The DNA of the CDR3 is TGTGCCAGCAGCCCCATACCTCTCCCGGACAGAAAAGAGACCCAGTACTTC.

This clonotype was picked up many times. Here the CDR3 reads CASSQAIAIDPQNTEAFF. Written as DNA, the CDR3 is TGTGCCAGCAGCCAAGCCATAGCAATTGATCCCCAGAACACTGAAGCTTTCTTT. The rearrangement joins TRBV4-2 to TRBJ1-1; D uncertain. The CDR3 loop spans 18 amino acids. From germline, CDR1 is LGHNA and CDR2 YNFKEQ. Trimming removed 1 base at V and 1 base at J, with 19 bases between.

This clonotype was seen ten or more times. This chain uses TRBV12-3 or TRBV12-4 with TRBJ2-7, with D unclear. Between the trimmed V and J ends, which lost 2 bases and 6 bases, there was a span of 11 bases. The CDR3 has 13 amino acids. The CDR3 coding sequence is TGTGCCAGCAGTTTATTGGACCTTCGCGAGCAGTACTTC. It is translated as CASSLLDLREQYF.

This clonotype has ten or more counts. The genes are TRBV10-3 and TRBJ1-5; D is uncertain. V was shortened by 2 bases and J by 7 bases, with 6 bases between the two germline ends. CDR1 is ENHRY and CDR2 is SYGVKD in the germline V gene. This CDR3 is 12 amino acids long. CDR3 sequence (DNA): TGTGCCATCAGTGAGGGCAGGCAGCCCCAGCATTTT. This gives the protein CAISEGRQPQHF.

This clonotype was counted many times. The chain is built from TRBV12-3 or TRBV12-4 and TRBJ2-4; D might be TRBD1 (5 bases). V lost 8 bases and J 4 bases, leaving 6 bases between the germline ends. CDR3 length: 11 amino acids. The CDR3 bases are TGTGCCAGCCGACAGAAAAACATTCAGTACTTC. Protein product: CASRQKNIQYF.

This clonotype was seen ten or more times. The J gene is TRBJ2-7, the V gene TRBV5-1; 9 bases fit TRBD1. The CDR3 is 13 amino acids. Germline V gene data show CDR1 as SGHRS and CDR2 as YFSETQ. Losses at the gene ends were 4 bases for V and 5 bases for J; bases not matched to a gene: 4. The CDR3 DNA reads as TGCGCCAGCAGCGGGACAGGGATACACGAGCAGTACTTC. It translates to CASSGTGIHEQYF. Looking up the rest from reference TRBV5-1 and TRBJ2-7 gives the full variable domain: KAGVTQTPRYLIKTRGQQVTLSCSPISGHRSVSWYQQTPGQGLQFLFEYFSETQRNKGNFPGRFSGRQFSNSRSEMNVSTLELGDSALYLCASSGTGIHEQYFGPGTRLTVT.

This clonotype was seen at least ten times. The CDR3 nucleotides are TGTGCCAGCAGTTACTTAAGACAGGGGCTGGAAGAAAAACTGTTTTTT. Protein sequence: CASSYLRQGLEEKLFF. The chain couples TRBV6-5 to TRBJ1-4, with 8 bases matching TRBD1. The length of the CDR3 is 16 residues. Germline CDR1 and CDR2: MNHEY and SVGAGI. The junction had 9 bases not matched to a gene; V was cut back by 1 base and J by 8 bases.

There are many counts of this clonotype. The V gene is TRBV19, the J gene TRBJ2-2; 7 bases match TRBD1. V gave up 7 bases and J gave up 6 bases; unmatched junction bases: 5. CDR3 size: 13 residues. Germline values: CDR1 LNHDA, CDR2 SQIVND (reference sequence). CDR3 sequence: CASNTGDAGELFF. The CDR3, as DNA: TGTGCCAGTAATACAGGGGATGCCGGGGAGCTGTTTTTT.

The sample holds many counts of this clonotype. This rearrangement joins TRBV5-1 to TRBJ2-2; D unresolved. Germline V lookup: CDR1 SGHRS, CDR2 YFSETQ. The V and J ends lost 5 bases and 5 bases respectively, with 22 bases between them. This CDR3 has 17 amino acids. CDR3 sequence reads: CASRPLAERWITGELFF. CDR3 DNA: TGCGCCAGCAGGCCTCTGGCGGAACGGTGGATTACCGGGGAGCTGTTTTTT.

This clonotype was detected ten times or more. This chain connects TRBV27 to TRBJ1-2; the D gene is possibly TRBD1 (6 bases). The V end lost 1 base, the J end lost 4 bases, and 16 bases lay between the germline ends. Germline V gene lookup returns CDR1 MNHEY and CDR2 SMNVEV (reference sequence). CDR3 length: 16 amino acids. CDR3 sequence reads: CASSLFETGVLYGYTF. The CDR3 coding sequence is TGTGCCAGCAGTTTATTTGAGACAGGCGTTCTCTATGGCTACACCTTC.

For this clonotype: One end of the junction is discordant with germline, which a read error may explain. The rearrangement uses TRBV20-1 and TRBJ2-3; TRBD2 matches at 8 bases. The CDR3 length is 17 residues. Germline CDR1 DFQATT, CDR2 SNEGSKA (reference sequence). CDR3 nucleotides: TGCTGTGCCCCCCTCGGGGGGGAGTGGTTCCTTCCAGATACGCAGTATTTT. It codes for CCAPLGGEWFLPDTQYF.